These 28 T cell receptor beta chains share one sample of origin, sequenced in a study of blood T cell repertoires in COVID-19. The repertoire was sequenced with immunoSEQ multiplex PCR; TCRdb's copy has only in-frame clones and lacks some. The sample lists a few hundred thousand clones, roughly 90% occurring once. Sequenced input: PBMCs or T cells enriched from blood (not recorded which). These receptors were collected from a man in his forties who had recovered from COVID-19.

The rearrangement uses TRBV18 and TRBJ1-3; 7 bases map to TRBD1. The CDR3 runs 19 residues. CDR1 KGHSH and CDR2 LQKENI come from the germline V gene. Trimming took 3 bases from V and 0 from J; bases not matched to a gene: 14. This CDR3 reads CASSPNFRTGADSGNTIYF. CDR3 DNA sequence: TGTGCCAGCTCACCTAATTTTAGGACAGGAGCAGACTCTGGAAACACCATATATTTT.

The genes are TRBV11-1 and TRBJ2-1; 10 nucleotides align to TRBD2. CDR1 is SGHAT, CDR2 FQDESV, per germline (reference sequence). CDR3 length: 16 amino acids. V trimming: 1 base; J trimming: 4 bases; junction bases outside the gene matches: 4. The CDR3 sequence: CASSLEVAGGYNEQFF. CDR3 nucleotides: TGTGCCAGCAGCTTAGAGGTAGCGGGGGGTTACAATGAGCAGTTCTTC.

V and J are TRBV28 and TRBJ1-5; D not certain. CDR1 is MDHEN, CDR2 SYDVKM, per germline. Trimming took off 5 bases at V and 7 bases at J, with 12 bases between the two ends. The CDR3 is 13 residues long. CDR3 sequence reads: CASSRWRNQPQHF. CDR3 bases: TGTGCCAGCAGTCGGTGGCGGAACCAGCCCCAGCATTTT.

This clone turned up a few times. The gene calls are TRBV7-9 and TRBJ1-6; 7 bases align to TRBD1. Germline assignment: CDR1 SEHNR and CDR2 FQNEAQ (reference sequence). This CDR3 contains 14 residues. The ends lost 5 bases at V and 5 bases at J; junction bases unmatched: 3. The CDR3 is CASSKGQNNSPLHF. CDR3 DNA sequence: TGTGCCAGCAGCAAGGGACAGAATAATTCACCCCTCCACTTT.

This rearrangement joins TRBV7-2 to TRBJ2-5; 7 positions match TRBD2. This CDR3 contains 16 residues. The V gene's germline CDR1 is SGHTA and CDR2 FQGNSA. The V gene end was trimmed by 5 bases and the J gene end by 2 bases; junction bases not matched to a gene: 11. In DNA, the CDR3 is TGTGCCAGCAGCCCAAGTCGGGCTAGCGGACAAGAGACCCAGTACTTC. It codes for CASSPSRASGQETQYF.

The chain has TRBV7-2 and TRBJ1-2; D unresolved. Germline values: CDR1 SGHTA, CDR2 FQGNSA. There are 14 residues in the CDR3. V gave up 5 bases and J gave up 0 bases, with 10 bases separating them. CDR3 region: CASSPGGANYGYTF. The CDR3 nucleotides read TGTGCCAGCAGCCCCGGCGGAGCTAACTATGGCTACACCTTC.

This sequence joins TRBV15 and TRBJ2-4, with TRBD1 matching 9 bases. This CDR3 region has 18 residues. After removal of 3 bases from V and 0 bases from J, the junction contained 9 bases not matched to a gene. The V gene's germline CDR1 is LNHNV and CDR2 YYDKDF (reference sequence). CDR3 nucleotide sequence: TGTGCCACCAGCAGGAGAGATGGGACAGGGCTAGCCAAAAACATTCAGTACTTC. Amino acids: CATSRRDGTGLAKNIQYF.

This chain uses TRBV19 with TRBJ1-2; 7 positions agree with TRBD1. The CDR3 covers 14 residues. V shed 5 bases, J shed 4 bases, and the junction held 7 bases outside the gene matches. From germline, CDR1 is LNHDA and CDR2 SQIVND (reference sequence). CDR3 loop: CASSGQGVGYGYTF. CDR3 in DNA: TGTGCCAGTAGTGGCCAGGGGGTCGGCTATGGCTACACCTTC.

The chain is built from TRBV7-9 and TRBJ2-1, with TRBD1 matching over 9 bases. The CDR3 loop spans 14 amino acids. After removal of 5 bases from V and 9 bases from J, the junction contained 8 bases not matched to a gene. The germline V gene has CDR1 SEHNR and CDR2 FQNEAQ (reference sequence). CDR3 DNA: TGTGCCAGCAGCCGCCGGGACAGGGCGTCTGAGCAGTTCTTC. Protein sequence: CASSRRDRASEQFF.

The CDR3 here is CASSLLGRSLQFSGNTIYF. Written as DNA, the CDR3 is TGTGCCAGCAGCTTACTCGGCAGGTCACTCCAGTTCTCTGGAAACACCATATATTTT. V is TRBV7-8 and J is TRBJ1-3; D gene unclear. CDR3 size: 19 residues. Trimming pared 2 bases from V and 0 bases from J, leaving 20 bases between. CDR1 is SGHVS, CDR2 FQNEAQ, per germline.

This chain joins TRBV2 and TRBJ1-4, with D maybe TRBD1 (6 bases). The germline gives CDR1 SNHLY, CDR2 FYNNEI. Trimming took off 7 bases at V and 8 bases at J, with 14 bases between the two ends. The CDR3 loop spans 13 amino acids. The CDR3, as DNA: TGTGCCAGCACGACAGGCCAATGGGAAAAACTGTTTTTT. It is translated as CASTTGQWEKLFF.

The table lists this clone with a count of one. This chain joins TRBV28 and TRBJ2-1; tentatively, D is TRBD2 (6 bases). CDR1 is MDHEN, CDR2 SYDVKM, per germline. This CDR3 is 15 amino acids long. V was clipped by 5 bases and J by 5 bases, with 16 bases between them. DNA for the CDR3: TGTGCCAGCAGTATCGGGACTGGGTTAGACAATGAGCAGTTCTTC. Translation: CASSIGTGLDNEQFF. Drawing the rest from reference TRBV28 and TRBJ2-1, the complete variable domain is DVKVTQSSRYLVKRTGEKVFLECVQDMDHENMFWYRQDPGLGLRLIYFSYDVKMKEKGDIPEGYSVSREKKERFSLILESASTNQTSMYLCASSIGTGLDNEQFFGPGTRLTVL.

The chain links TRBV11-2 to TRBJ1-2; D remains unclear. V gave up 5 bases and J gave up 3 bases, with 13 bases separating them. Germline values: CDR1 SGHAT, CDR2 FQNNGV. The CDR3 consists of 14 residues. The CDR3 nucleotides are TGTGCCAGCAGCCCCCCCGGGCGGGACTATGGCTACACCTTC. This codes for CASSPPGRDYGYTF.

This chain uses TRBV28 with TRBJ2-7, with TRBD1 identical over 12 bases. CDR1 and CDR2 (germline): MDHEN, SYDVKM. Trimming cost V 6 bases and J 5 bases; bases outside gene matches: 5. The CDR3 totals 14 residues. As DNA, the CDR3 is TGTGCCAGCAGGGGACAGGGGGCGAAGGACGAGCAGTACTTC. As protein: CASRGQGAKDEQYF.

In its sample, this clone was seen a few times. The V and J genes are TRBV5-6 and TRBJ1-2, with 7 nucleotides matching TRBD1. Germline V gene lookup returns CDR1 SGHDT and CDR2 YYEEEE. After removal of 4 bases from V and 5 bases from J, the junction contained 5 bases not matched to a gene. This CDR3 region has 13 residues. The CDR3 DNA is TGTGCCAGCAGCCAGGACAGGAAGTATGGCTACACCTTC. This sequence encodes CASSQDRKYGYTF.

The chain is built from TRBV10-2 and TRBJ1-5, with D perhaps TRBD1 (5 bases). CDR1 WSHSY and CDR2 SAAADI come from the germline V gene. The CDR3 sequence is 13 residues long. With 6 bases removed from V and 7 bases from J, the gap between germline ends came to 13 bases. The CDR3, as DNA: TGCGCCAGCAGCCCGGGGGGAGAACAGCCCCAGCATTTT. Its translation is CASSPGGEQPQHF.

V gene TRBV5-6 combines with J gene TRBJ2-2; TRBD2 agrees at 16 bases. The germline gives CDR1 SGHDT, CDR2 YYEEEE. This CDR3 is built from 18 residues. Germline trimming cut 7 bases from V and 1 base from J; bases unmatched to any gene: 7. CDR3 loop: CASVTGTSGGVNTGELFF. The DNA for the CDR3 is TGTGCCAGCGTCACCGGGACTAGCGGGGGGGTGAACACCGGGGAGCTGTTTTTT.

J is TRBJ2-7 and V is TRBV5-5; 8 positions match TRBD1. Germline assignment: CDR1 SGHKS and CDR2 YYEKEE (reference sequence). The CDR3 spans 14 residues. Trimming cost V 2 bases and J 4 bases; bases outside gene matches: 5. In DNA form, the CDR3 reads TGTGCCAGCAGCTTTGGACAGGGTCGATACGAGCAGTACTTC. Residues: CASSFGQGRYEQYF. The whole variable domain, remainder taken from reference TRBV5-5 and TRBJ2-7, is DAGVTQSPTHLIKTRGQQVTLRCSPISGHKSVSWYQQVLGQGPQFIFQYYEKEERGRGNFPDRFSARQFPNYSSELNVNALLLGDSALYLCASSFGQGRYEQYFGPGTRLTVT.

CDR3 coding DNA: TGTGCCAGCAGACAGACAGGGCTCACTGAAGCTTTCTTT. This gives the protein CASRQTGLTEAFF. J is TRBJ1-1 and V is TRBV12-3 or TRBV12-4, with TRBD1 matching 7 bases. The CDR3 spans 13 residues. V dropped 6 bases and J dropped 4; count of bases not matched to a gene: 5.

This CDR3 is CSVERLAGSEQETQYF. CDR3 DNA: TGCAGCGTTGAGAGGCTAGCGGGGTCCGAACAAGAGACCCAGTACTTC. The chain is built from TRBV29-1 and TRBJ2-5; 9 bases fit TRBD2. The CDR3 consists of 16 residues. Germline trimming cut 3 bases from V and 2 bases from J; bases unmatched to any gene: 10. Germline loops: CDR1 SQVTM, CDR2 ANQGSEA.

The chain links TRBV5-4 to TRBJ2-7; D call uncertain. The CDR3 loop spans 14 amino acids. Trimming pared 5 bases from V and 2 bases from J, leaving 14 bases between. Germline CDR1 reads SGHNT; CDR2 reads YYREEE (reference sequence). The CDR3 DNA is TGTGCCAGCAGGCCGGAGCAAGCTACCTACGAGCAGTACTTC. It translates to CASRPEQATYEQYF.

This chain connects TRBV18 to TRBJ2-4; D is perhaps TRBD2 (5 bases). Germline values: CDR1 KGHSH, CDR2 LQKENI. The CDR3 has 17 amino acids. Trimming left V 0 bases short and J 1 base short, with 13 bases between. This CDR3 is CASSPPAPLGAKNIQYF. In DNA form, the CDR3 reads TGTGCCAGCTCACCACCGGCCCCACTAGGGGCCAAAAACATTCAGTACTTC. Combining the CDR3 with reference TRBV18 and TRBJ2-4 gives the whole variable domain NAGVMQNPRHLVRRRGQEARLRCSPMKGHSHVYWYRQLPEEGLKFMVYLQKENIIDESGMPKERFSAEFPKEGPSILRIQQVVRGDSAAYFCASSPPAPLGAKNIQYFGAGTRLSVL.

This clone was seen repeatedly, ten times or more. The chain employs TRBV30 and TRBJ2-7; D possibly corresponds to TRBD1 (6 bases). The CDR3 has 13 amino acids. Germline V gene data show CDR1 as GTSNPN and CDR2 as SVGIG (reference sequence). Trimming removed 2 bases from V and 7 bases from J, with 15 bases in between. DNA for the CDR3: TGTGCCTGGAGTCGTGGACAGACATTTGAGCAGTACTTC. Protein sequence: CAWSRGQTFEQYF.

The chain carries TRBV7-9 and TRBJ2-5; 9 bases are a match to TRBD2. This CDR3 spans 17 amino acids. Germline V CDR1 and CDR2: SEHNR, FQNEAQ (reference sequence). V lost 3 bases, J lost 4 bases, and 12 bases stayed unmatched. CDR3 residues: CASSFPTGAGGGETQYF. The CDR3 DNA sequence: TGTGCCAGCAGCTTCCCCACTGGAGCGGGAGGAGGAGAGACCCAGTACTTC. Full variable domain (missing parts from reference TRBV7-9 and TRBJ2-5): DTGVSQNPRHKITKRGQNVTFRCDPISEHNRLYWYRQTLGQGPEFLTYFQNEAQLEKSRLLSDRFSAERPKGSFSTLEIQRTEQGDSAMYLCASSFPTGAGGGETQYFGPGTRLLVL.

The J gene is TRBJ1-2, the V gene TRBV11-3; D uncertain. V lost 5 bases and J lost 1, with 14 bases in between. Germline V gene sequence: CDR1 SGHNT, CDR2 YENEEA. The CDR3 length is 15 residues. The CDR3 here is CASSPRGDINYGYTF. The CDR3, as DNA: TGTGCCAGCAGCCCCCGTGGTGACATTAACTATGGCTACACCTTC.

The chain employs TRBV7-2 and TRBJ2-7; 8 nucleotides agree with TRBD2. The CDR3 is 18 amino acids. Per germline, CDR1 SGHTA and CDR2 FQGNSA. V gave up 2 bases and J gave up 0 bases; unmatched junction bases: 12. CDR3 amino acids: CASSLRHSGGPDSYEQYF. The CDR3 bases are TGTGCCAGCAGCTTACGGCATTCGGGAGGGCCCGACTCCTACGAGCAGTACTTC.

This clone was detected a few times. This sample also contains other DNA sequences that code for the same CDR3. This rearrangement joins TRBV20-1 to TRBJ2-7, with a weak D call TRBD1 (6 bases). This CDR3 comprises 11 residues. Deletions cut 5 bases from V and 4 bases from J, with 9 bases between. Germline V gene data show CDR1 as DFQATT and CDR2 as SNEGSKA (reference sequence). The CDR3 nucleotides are TGCAGTGCTTCCAGGGGTTACGAGCAGTACTTC. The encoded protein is CSASRGYEQYF.

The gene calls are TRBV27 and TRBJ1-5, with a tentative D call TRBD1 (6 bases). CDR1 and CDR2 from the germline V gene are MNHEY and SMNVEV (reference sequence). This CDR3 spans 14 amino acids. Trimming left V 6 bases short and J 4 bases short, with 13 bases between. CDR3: CASRLGAGNQPQHF. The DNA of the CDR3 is TGTGCCAGCAGATTGGGGGCAGGAAATCAGCCCCAGCATTTT.